This TCR beta chain was observed in a study of cytomegalovirus exposure and HLA in healthy donors. About this clone itself: Its antigen is not known.

The CDR3 sequence is 15 residues long. Between the trimmed V and J ends, which lost 5 bases and 3 bases, there was a span of 13 bases. CDR1 is SEHNR and CDR2 is FQNEAQ in the germline V gene (reference sequence). Study-level results: At a 0.05 false discovery rate, a later analysis found around 17,000 TCR beta sequences to be associated with HLA alleles. In vitro experiments confirmed that a few CMV-associated chains were specific for CMV antigens.

A multiplex PCR was run with 60 Vbeta primers and 13 Jbeta primers. In the authors' methods: Later analysis identified approximately 88 million unique TCR beta chains, about 10 million shared. Clones were sequenced by immunoSEQ multiplex PCR, and TCRdb holds only the in-frame ones, with some missing. V and J calls plus clone size are reproduced from that table; the DNA served to infer D and trimming. The sample carries some 150,000 clones, 80% recorded once. This receptor was identified in a man aged 25-45 years in good health and CMV-seropositive. The sequenced sample was PBMCs. The rearrangement joins TRBV7-9 to TRBJ2-2, with D unresolved. The CDR3 nucleotides are TGTGCCAGCAGCACTCTACAGAAATACACCGGGGAGCTGTTTTTT. Translating it yields CASSTLQKYTGELFF.